Listed below are T cell receptor beta chains from one sample, sequenced in a study of siplizumab effects on memory and regulatory T cells. Clones were sequenced by immunoSEQ multiplex PCR, and TCRdb holds only the in-frame ones, with some missing. In the table there are 40,000 to 45,000 clones, 70% to 90% of which are singletons. Input material: naive CD4+ T cells sorted from blood. The receptors shown here come from a human donor in good health. Each CDR3 is given with its conserved first and last residue. D genes are given only for firm matches. Clone size is stated in some rows and not others, as once, few, many or a class when expanded.

v_gene: TRBV6-5
d_gene: -
abundance: -
j_gene: TRBJ2-1
CDR3aa: CASSYPRSYNEQFF
CDR3nt: TGTGCCAGCAGTTACCCTCGCTCCTACAATGAGCAGTTCTTC

v_gene: TRBV9
d_gene: TRBD1
abundance: -
j_gene: TRBJ1-2
CDR3aa: CASSGRDRGQLNYGYTF
CDR3nt: TGTGCCAGCAGCGGCCGGGACAGGGGACAGCTTAACTATGGCTACACCTTC

v_gene: TRBV7-8
d_gene: -
abundance: once
j_gene: TRBJ2-3
CDR3aa: CASSLARWNEDTQYF
CDR3nt: TGTGCCAGCAGCTTAGCCAGATGGAACGAAGATACGCAGTATTTT

v_gene: TRBV2
d_gene: TRBD1
abundance: -
j_gene: TRBJ1-2
CDR3aa: CAGGQGPNYGYTF
CDR3nt: TGTGCCGGGGGACAGGGCCCTAACTATGGCTACACCTTC

v_gene: TRBV4-1
d_gene: -
abundance: once
j_gene: TRBJ2-1
CDR3aa: CASSQVIATSSYNEQFF
CDR3nt: TGCGCCAGCAGCCAAGTCATAGCGACCAGTTCCTACAATGAGCAGTTCTTC

v_gene: TRBV18
d_gene: -
abundance: -
j_gene: TRBJ2-1
CDR3aa: CASSLPQNEQFF
CDR3nt: TGTGCCAGCTCCCTACCTCAGAATGAGCAGTTCTTC

v_gene: TRBV5-4
d_gene: TRBD2
abundance: -
j_gene: TRBJ2-3
CDR3aa: CASSPTSGRADTQYF
CDR3nt: TGTGCCAGCAGCCCTACTAGCGGGAGGGCAGATACGCAGTATTTT

v_gene: TRBV11-3
d_gene: -
abundance: -
j_gene: TRBJ1-1
CDR3aa: CASSTHRNTEAFF
CDR3nt: TGTGCCAGCAGCACTCATAGGAACACTGAAGCTTTCTTT

v_gene: TRBV12-5
d_gene: -
abundance: -
j_gene: TRBJ1-2
CDR3aa: CASGLGAGSLYGYTF
CDR3nt: TGTGCTAGTGGTTTGGGGGCCGGGAGCCTCTATGGCTACACCTTC

v_gene: TRBV19
d_gene: TRBD2
abundance: -
j_gene: TRBJ2-2
CDR3aa: CASSIGGGIYTGELFF
CDR3nt: TGTGCCAGTAGTATAGGGGGAGGGATATACACCGGGGAGCTGTTTTTT

v_gene: TRBV19
d_gene: -
abundance: -
j_gene: TRBJ2-2
CDR3aa: CASIRQSNTGELFF
CDR3nt: TGTGCCAGTATAAGGCAGTCGAACACCGGGGAGCTGTTTTTT

v_gene: TRBV5-1
d_gene: -
abundance: -
j_gene: TRBJ2-3
CDR3aa: CASSLENLSTDTQYF
CDR3nt: TGCGCCAGCAGCTTGGAAAACCTTAGCACAGATACGCAGTATTTT

v_gene: TRBV11-2
d_gene: TRBD1
abundance: -
j_gene: TRBJ1-2
CDR3aa: CASSLMGQSYGYTF
CDR3nt: TGTGCCAGCAGCCTAATGGGACAGAGCTATGGCTACACCTTC

v_gene: TRBV6-1
d_gene: -
abundance: few
j_gene: TRBJ2-7
CDR3aa: CASRDSYEQYF
CDR3nt: TGTGCCAGCAGAGATTCCTACGAGCAGTACTTC

v_gene: TRBV6-1
d_gene: -
abundance: -
j_gene: TRBJ1-5
CDR3aa: CASRAQNQPQHF
CDR3nt: TGTGCCAGCAGGGCACAGAACCAGCCCCAGCATTTT

v_gene: TRBV11-3
d_gene: TRBD2
abundance: -
j_gene: TRBJ2-2
CDR3aa: CASSSRLAGDTGELFF
CDR3nt: TGTGCCAGCAGCTCGAGACTAGCGGGAGATACCGGGGAGCTGTTTTTT

v_gene: TRBV7-9
d_gene: -
abundance: -
j_gene: TRBJ2-1
CDR3aa: CASSPLSGVEFF
CDR3nt: TGTGCCAGCAGCCCACTCTCGGGGGTGGAGTTCTTC

v_gene: TRBV2
d_gene: -
abundance: -
j_gene: TRBJ1-1
CDR3aa: CASSVWGTVTEAFF
CDR3nt: TGTGCCAGCAGTGTTTGGGGAACGGTCACTGAAGCTTTCTTT

v_gene: TRBV6-1
d_gene: -
abundance: -
j_gene: TRBJ2-1
CDR3aa: CASSERGGGRNEQFF
CDR3nt: TGTGCCAGCAGTGAAAGAGGGGGGGGACGGAATGAGCAGTTCTTC

v_gene: TRBV7-8
d_gene: TRBD2
abundance: -
j_gene: TRBJ2-7
CDR3aa: CASSLRLAVYEQYF
CDR3nt: TGTGCCAGCAGCCTTCGACTAGCGGTCTACGAGCAGTACTTC

v_gene: TRBV7-9
d_gene: -
abundance: few
j_gene: TRBJ1-4
CDR3aa: CASSLRDGNEKLFF
CDR3nt: TGTGCCAGCAGCCTCCGGGACGGCAATGAAAAACTGTTTTTT

v_gene: TRBV2
d_gene: -
abundance: once
j_gene: TRBJ2-1
CDR3aa: CARNRVTYNEQFF
CDR3nt: TGTGCCAGAAACAGGGTCACCTACAATGAGCAGTTCTTC

v_gene: TRBV19
d_gene: -
abundance: -
j_gene: TRBJ1-2
CDR3aa: CASSIDPNYGYTF
CDR3nt: TGTGCCAGTAGTATAGATCCTAACTATGGCTACACCTTC

v_gene: TRBV9
d_gene: -
abundance: -
j_gene: TRBJ1-2
CDR3aa: CASSVGSLGYGYTF
CDR3nt: TGTGCCAGCAGCGTCGGATCCCTTGGCTATGGCTACACCTTC

v_gene: TRBV25-1
d_gene: -
abundance: -
j_gene: TRBJ1-2
CDR3aa: CASSGLGGDGYTF
CDR3nt: TGTGCCAGCAGTGGCCTCGGGGGGGATGGCTACACCTTC

v_gene: TRBV4-1
d_gene: -
abundance: -
j_gene: TRBJ2-5
CDR3aa: CASSRVLQETQYF
CDR3nt: TGCGCCAGCAGCCGAGTCCTCCAAGAGACCCAGTACTTC

v_gene: TRBV19
d_gene: -
abundance: -
j_gene: TRBJ2-7
CDR3aa: CASSIQGGYEQYF
CDR3nt: TGTGCCAGTAGTATACAGGGGGGATACGAGCAGTACTTC

v_gene: TRBV6-5
d_gene: -
abundance: few
j_gene: TRBJ1-5
CDR3aa: CASSRGNQPQHF
CDR3nt: TGTGCCAGCAGTCGTGGGAATCAGCCCCAGCATTTT

v_gene: TRBV11-2
d_gene: TRBD1
abundance: -
j_gene: TRBJ1-4
CDR3aa: CASSPRGQTEKLFF
CDR3nt: TGTGCCAGCAGCCCTAGGGGACAGACTGAAAAACTGTTTTTT

v_gene: TRBV4-2
d_gene: -
abundance: -
j_gene: TRBJ2-7
CDR3aa: CASSQDLARTDHF
CDR3nt: TGTGCCAGCAGCCAAGATCTGGCCAGAACGGACCACTTC

v_gene: TRBV5-4
d_gene: -
abundance: -
j_gene: TRBJ1-2
CDR3aa: CASSLALAANYGYTF
CDR3nt: TGTGCCAGCAGCTTGGCCCTCGCAGCTAACTATGGCTACACCTTC

v_gene: TRBV4-1
d_gene: TRBD1
abundance: -
j_gene: TRBJ1-4
CDR3aa: CASSQETGQGYEKLFF
CDR3nt: TGCGCCAGCAGCCAGGAAACGGGACAGGGCTATGAAAAACTGTTTTTT

v_gene: TRBV11-2
d_gene: -
abundance: -
j_gene: TRBJ2-2
CDR3aa: CASSLYPPNTGELFF
CDR3nt: TGTGCCAGCAGCCTTTATCCACCGAACACCGGGGAGCTGTTTTTT

v_gene: TRBV5-1
d_gene: -
abundance: -
j_gene: TRBJ1-1
CDR3aa: CASSLERGGNTEAFF
CDR3nt: TGCGCCAGCAGCTTGGAGAGGGGAGGAAACACTGAAGCTTTCTTT

v_gene: TRBV21-1
d_gene: -
abundance: -
j_gene: TRBJ2-7
CDR3aa: CASSSLGGMSSYEQYF
CDR3nt: TGTGCCAGCAGCTCCTTGGGGGGGATGAGCTCCTACGAGCAGTACTTC

v_gene: TRBV21-1
d_gene: -
abundance: once
j_gene: TRBJ1-2
CDR3aa: CASSKTGRGPGYTF
CDR3nt: TGTGCCAGCAGCAAAACGGGAAGGGGGCCTGGCTACACCTTC

v_gene: TRBV7-9
d_gene: TRBD1
abundance: -
j_gene: TRBJ1-3
CDR3aa: CASSPWFRGPGNTIYF
CDR3nt: TGTGCCAGCAGCCCCTGGTTCAGGGGGCCGGGAAACACCATATATTTT

v_gene: TRBV9
d_gene: -
abundance: -
j_gene: TRBJ2-2
CDR3aa: CASSIQGRDGELFF
CDR3nt: TGTGCCAGCAGCATCCAGGGTCGGGACGGGGAGCTGTTTTTT

v_gene: TRBV5-1
d_gene: -
abundance: -
j_gene: TRBJ2-7
CDR3aa: CASSFGGGDEQYF
CDR3nt: TGCGCCAGCAGCTTCGGGGGCGGGGACGAGCAGTACTTC

v_gene: TRBV4-1
d_gene: -
abundance: once
j_gene: TRBJ2-7
CDR3aa: CASSQDRGGSYEQYF
CDR3nt: TGCGCCAGCAGCCAAGACAGAGGGGGCTCCTACGAGCAGTACTTC

v_gene: TRBV20-1
d_gene: -
abundance: -
j_gene: TRBJ1-2
CDR3aa: CSALDNYGYTF
CDR3nt: TGCAGTGCCTTAGATAACTATGGCTACACCTTC

v_gene: TRBV19
d_gene: -
abundance: -
j_gene: TRBJ2-5
CDR3aa: CASKRGFGETQYF
CDR3nt: TGTGCCAGTAAAAGGGGATTCGGGGAGACCCAGTACTTC

v_gene: TRBV5-1
d_gene: -
abundance: -
j_gene: TRBJ1-1
CDR3aa: CASSRGTENTEAFF
CDR3nt: TGCGCCAGCAGCCGGGGGACGGAGAACACTGAAGCTTTCTTT

v_gene: TRBV15
d_gene: -
abundance: -
j_gene: TRBJ2-7
CDR3aa: CATSREGGEQYF
CDR3nt: TGTGCCACCAGCAGAGAGGGCGGTGAGCAGTACTTC

v_gene: TRBV6-6
d_gene: TRBD1
abundance: once
j_gene: TRBJ1-4
CDR3aa: CASRLNRGEKLFF
CDR3nt: TGTGCCAGCAGGTTGAACAGGGGTGAAAAACTGTTTTTT

v_gene: TRBV4-1
d_gene: TRBD1
abundance: once
j_gene: TRBJ2-5
CDR3aa: CASSQGWDRNQYF
CDR3nt: TGCGCCAGCAGCCAAGGGTGGGACAGAAACCAGTACTTC

v_gene: TRBV5-4
d_gene: -
abundance: once
j_gene: TRBJ2-7
CDR3aa: CASSLAGNSYEQYF
CDR3nt: TGTGCCAGCAGCTTGGCAGGGAACTCCTACGAGCAGTACTTC

v_gene: TRBV4-1
d_gene: TRBD2
abundance: -
j_gene: TRBJ2-7
CDR3aa: CASGTTYEQYF
CDR3nt: TGCGCCAGCGGGACTACCTACGAGCAGTACTTC

v_gene: TRBV6-5
d_gene: TRBD1
abundance: -
j_gene: TRBJ2-7
CDR3aa: CASSAQGAREQYF
CDR3nt: TGTGCCAGCAGTGCTCAGGGGGCGCGTGAGCAGTACTTC

v_gene: TRBV6-5
d_gene: -
abundance: -
j_gene: TRBJ2-7
CDR3aa: CASSYDRGSYEQYF
CDR3nt: TGTGCCAGCAGTTACGATAGGGGGTCCTACGAGCAGTACTTC

v_gene: TRBV7-8
d_gene: -
abundance: -
j_gene: TRBJ2-3
CDR3aa: CASSLRDLTDTQYF
CDR3nt: TGTGCCAGCAGCTTAAGGGATCTCACAGATACGCAGTATTTT

v_gene: TRBV25-1
d_gene: -
abundance: -
j_gene: TRBJ2-1
CDR3aa: CASSEYGLPNEQFF
CDR3nt: TGTGCCAGCAGTGAGTACGGACTTCCAAATGAGCAGTTCTTC

v_gene: TRBV19
d_gene: TRBD1
abundance: -
j_gene: TRBJ1-6
CDR3aa: CASSGQGTHSPLHF
CDR3nt: TGTGCCAGTTCTGGACAGGGAACCCATTCACCCCTCCACTTT

v_gene: TRBV6-6
d_gene: -
abundance: -
j_gene: TRBJ1-2
CDR3aa: CASSYSGQGGSGYTF
CDR3nt: TGTGCCAGCAGTTACTCCGGGCAGGGCGGAAGTGGCTACACCTTC